The rows below give T cell receptor beta chains drawn from one sample of a study of patients and donors after allogeneic stem cell transplantation. TCRdb ran MiXCR on the RT-PCR reads and lists one entry per CDR3 protein. The sample lists about a million distinct CDR3 sequences; roughly 18% were seen once. The sequenced sample was blood, either unsorted or a sorted T cell fraction (not recorded which). These receptors were collected from a human donor who was either an allogeneic HSCT recipient or a stem cell or donor lymphocyte infusion donor (not recorded which). It is not recorded whose cells these are; they may come from a transplant donor. Each CDR3 is given with its conserved first and last residue. The D gene is left open where the match is weak. Clone size is not always given. Where it is, it says once, few, many or a class for expanded clones.

few | - | TRBJ1-1 | 15 | TRBV6-2/TRBV6-3 | TGTGCCAGCAGACCCGGAGAGATAGTGAACACTGAAGCTTTCTTT | CASRPGEIVNTEAFF
- | - | TRBJ1-2 | 13 | TRBV6-5 | TGTGCCAGCAGTTCGGGCAGTTCCTATGGCTACACCTTC | CASSSGSSYGYTF
- | - | TRBJ1-1 | 14 | TRBV20-1 | TGCAGTGCTAGGGCTACAGGGATGGCCACTGAAGCTTTCTTT | CSARATGMATEAFF
- | - | TRBJ1-5 | 14 | TRBV21-1 | TGTGCCAGCAGCACTAATCCCCGGGATCAGCCCCAGCATTTT | CASSTNPRDQPQHF
few | TRBD1 | TRBJ2-2 | 14 | TRBV10-3 | TGTGCCATCAGCTACGGGACAGTCACCGGGGAGCTGTTTTTT | CAISYGTVTGELFF
few | - | TRBJ2-3 | 12 | TRBV5-1 | TGCGCCAGCAGCCCCCCGAGGGGTACGCAGTATTTT | CASSPPRGTQYF
- | TRBD1 | TRBJ1-2 | 12 | TRBV12-3/TRBV12-4 | TGTGCCAGCAGTCTTGAACAGGGGGCGAACACCTTC | CASSLEQGANTF
- | - | TRBJ1-2 | 14 | TRBV7-2 | TGTGCCAGCAGGGATAGGCGGGCTAGCTATGGCTACACCTTC | CASRDRRASYGYTF
- | - | TRBJ2-6 | 14 | TRBV20-1 | TGCAGTGCTAGGCGGCACTCTGGGGCCAACGTCCTGACTTTC | CSARRHSGANVLTF
few | - | TRBJ2-2 | 13 | TRBV24-1 | TGTGCCACCAGGGGAACGAACACCGGGGAGCTGTTTTTT | CATRGTNTGELFF
few | - | TRBJ1-6 | 14 | TRBV7-9 | TGTGCCAGCAGCTTATTCGGCAGGGTGACACCCCTCCACTTT | CASSLFGRVTPLHF
- | TRBD1 | TRBJ1-3 | 16 | TRBV12-3/TRBV12-4 | TGTGCCAGCAGCCCCTCGACAGGGATTGGGGAAAACACCATATATTTT | CASSPSTGIGENTIYF
- | - | TRBJ1-4 | 15 | TRBV7-2 | TGTGCCAGCAGCTTAGTTCACGGATTAAATGAAAAACTGTTTTTT | CASSLVHGLNEKLFF
- | - | TRBJ2-7 | 13 | TRBV20-1 | TGCAGTGCTAGCAACCCAAGCTCCTACGAGCAGTACTTC | CSASNPSSYEQYF
- | - | TRBJ2-7 | 14 | TRBV15 | TGTGCCACCAGCCGATTACTAGGATCCTACGAGCAGTACTTC | CATSRLLGSYEQYF
- | - | TRBJ2-7 | 15 | TRBV7-2 | TGTGCCAGCAGCTTAGGGCAGGTTGGGGTCTACGAGCAGTACTTC | CASSLGQVGVYEQYF
few | TRBD1 | TRBJ2-7 | 15 | TRBV3-1 | TGTGCCAGCAGCCAAATAGGACAGGGGACCTACGAGCAGTACTTC | CASSQIGQGTYEQYF
- | - | TRBJ2-7 | 15 | TRBV12-3/TRBV12-4 | TGTGCCAGCAGTCGAGGAGCGTCGAGCTCCTACGAGCAGTACTTC | CASSRGASSSYEQYF
- | - | TRBJ2-7 | 14 | TRBV20-1 | TGCAGTGCTAGGGCCGGGGGGCCGTCTAGCGAGCAGTACTTC | CSARAGGPSSEQYF
few | - | TRBJ2-7 | 15 | TRBV12-3/TRBV12-4 | TGTGCCAGCAGTCCCTCGAGGACAACTACCTACGAGCAGTACTTC | CASSPSRTTTYEQYF
- | - | TRBJ2-2 | 14 | TRBV6-1 | TGTGCCAGCAGTGACAGCGGGTACACCGGGGAGCTGTTTTTT | CASSDSGYTGELFF
- | - | TRBJ2-7 | 13 | TRBV10-3 | TGTGCCATCAGTACGAGTTCAGGTCACGAGCAGTACTTC | CAISTSSGHEQYF
- | TRBD1 | TRBJ1-1 | 14 | TRBV7-2 | TGTGCCAGCAGCTTGGCAGGGACAGTGGGGACCGCTTTCTTT | CASSLAGTVGTAFF
- | TRBD2 | TRBJ2-1 | 16 | TRBV19 | TGTGCCAGTAGTATAGACGGACTAGCGGACTACAATGAGCAGTTCTTC | CASSIDGLADYNEQFF
- | TRBD1 | TRBJ1-1 | 15 | TRBV6-1 | TGTGCCAGCAGCCCCAACAGGGGGCAGGGCACTGAAGCTTTCTTT | CASSPNRGQGTEAFF
many | - | TRBJ1-1 | 10 | TRBV29-1 | TGCAGCGTCAGGGTCACTGAAGCTTTCTTT | CSVRVTEAFF
- | - | TRBJ2-2 | 14 | TRBV5-1 | TGCGCCAGCAGCTTGTCTCCTCCCACCGGGGAGCTGTTTTTT | CASSLSPPTGELFF
once | TRBD2 | TRBJ2-1 | 16 | TRBV9 | TGTGCCAGCAGCCCTACTAGCGGGAATAAGGTAAATGAGCAGTTCTTC | CASSPTSGNKVNEQFF
- | TRBD2 | TRBJ2-7 | 17 | TRBV3-1 | TGTGCCAGCAACCCAAAGATCGGACTAGCGGGGGGTTACGAGCAGTACTTC | CASNPKIGLAGGYEQYF
- | - | TRBJ2-7 | 14 | TRBV19 | TGTGCCAGTAGTATACAGGGGGGAGGCTACGAGCAGTACTTC | CASSIQGGGYEQYF
- | TRBD1 | TRBJ2-4 | 14 | TRBV20-1 | TGCAGTGCTAGGGACAGGGCAACCAAAAACATTCAGTACTTC | CSARDRATKNIQYF
- | - | TRBJ1-3 | 12 | TRBV12-3/TRBV12-4 | TGTGCCAGCAGTTTCCGGAGGGACACCATATATTTT | CASSFRRDTIYF
few | - | TRBJ1-2 | 16 | TRBV4-3 | TGCGCCAGCAGCCAAGAGGGCAGGGGAACATTGAATGGCTACACCTTC | CASSQEGRGTLNGYTF
- | - | TRBJ2-1 | 18 | TRBV6-2/TRBV6-3 | TGTGCCAGCAGTTATAATCCATTCCGGGATAAGTCCTACAATGAGCAGTTCTTC | CASSYNPFRDKSYNEQFF
- | - | TRBJ2-7 | 14 | TRBV18 | TGTGCCAGCTCACCTAACACACAGGCTTACGAGCAGTACTTC | CASSPNTQAYEQYF
few | TRBD1 | TRBJ2-7 | 14 | TRBV28 | TGTGCCAGCAGATCTCTCGGGACAGGGTACGAGCAGTACTTC | CASRSLGTGYEQYF
- | - | TRBJ2-1 | 15 | TRBV2 | TGTGCCAGCAGTGTAGGGGGGAGAGTGGTCAATGAGCAGTTCTTC | CASSVGGRVVNEQFF
few | - | TRBJ1-1 | 14 | TRBV4-2 | TGTGCCAGCAGCCAAGATTTTATCTTGACTGAAGCTTTCTTT | CASSQDFILTEAFF
- | - | TRBJ1-5 | 16 | TRBV6-5 | TGTGCCAGCAGTTACTCGAGTTCGGCAGGGCGGTGGCCCCAGCATTTT | CASSYSSSAGRWPQHF
few | - | TRBJ2-3 | 18 | TRBV15 | TGTGCCACCAGCAGAGAACGGGGCAGGGGTAGGGTTGCAGATACGCAGTATTTT | CATSRERGRGRVADTQYF
many | - | TRBJ2-5 | 12 | TRBV20-1 | TGCAGTGCTAGGATAGGGCCAGAGACCCAGTACTTC | CSARIGPETQYF
many | - | TRBJ1-5 | 13 | TRBV4-2 | TGTGCCAGCTGGGGGGGAAGCAATCAGCCCCAGCATTTT | CASWGGSNQPQHF
few | TRBD1 | TRBJ2-3 | 17 | TRBV12-3/TRBV12-4 | TGTGCCAGCAGTTTAGCGCCTCCGGACAGGGGCCGAGATACGCAGTATTTT | CASSLAPPDRGRDTQYF
few | - | TRBJ1-1 | 11 | TRBV6-2/TRBV6-3 | TGTGCCAGCAAGTTCGAAGGTGAAGCTTTCTTT | CASKFEGEAFF
- | TRBD2 | TRBJ2-5 | 16 | TRBV4-2 | TGTGCCAGCAGCCAAGTATCGACTAGCGGGCAAGAGACCCAGTACTTC | CASSQVSTSGQETQYF
- | TRBD1 | TRBJ2-3 | 15 | TRBV6-1 | TGTGCCAGCACCCCACAGGGGGCTTGGGCAGATACGCAGTATTTT | CASTPQGAWADTQYF
many | - | TRBJ2-7 | 12 | TRBV12-3/TRBV12-4 | TGTGCCAGCAGTTTGAGGCGTTACGAGCAGTACTTC | CASSLRRYEQYF
- | TRBD1 | TRBJ2-1 | 13 | TRBV5-1 | TGCGCCAGCAGCTTGGCCTCCGGACAGGGGAAGTTCTTC | CASSLASGQGKFF
- | TRBD1 | TRBJ2-5 | 16 | TRBV11-2 | TGTGCCAGCAGCTTAGATCGGACAGGGGGCGTAGAGACCCAGTACTTC | CASSLDRTGGVETQYF
few | - | TRBJ2-3 | 15 | TRBV20-1 | TGCAGTGCCCCCGTCGGAGGGCGAAGCACAGATACGCAGTATTTT | CSAPVGGRSTDTQYF